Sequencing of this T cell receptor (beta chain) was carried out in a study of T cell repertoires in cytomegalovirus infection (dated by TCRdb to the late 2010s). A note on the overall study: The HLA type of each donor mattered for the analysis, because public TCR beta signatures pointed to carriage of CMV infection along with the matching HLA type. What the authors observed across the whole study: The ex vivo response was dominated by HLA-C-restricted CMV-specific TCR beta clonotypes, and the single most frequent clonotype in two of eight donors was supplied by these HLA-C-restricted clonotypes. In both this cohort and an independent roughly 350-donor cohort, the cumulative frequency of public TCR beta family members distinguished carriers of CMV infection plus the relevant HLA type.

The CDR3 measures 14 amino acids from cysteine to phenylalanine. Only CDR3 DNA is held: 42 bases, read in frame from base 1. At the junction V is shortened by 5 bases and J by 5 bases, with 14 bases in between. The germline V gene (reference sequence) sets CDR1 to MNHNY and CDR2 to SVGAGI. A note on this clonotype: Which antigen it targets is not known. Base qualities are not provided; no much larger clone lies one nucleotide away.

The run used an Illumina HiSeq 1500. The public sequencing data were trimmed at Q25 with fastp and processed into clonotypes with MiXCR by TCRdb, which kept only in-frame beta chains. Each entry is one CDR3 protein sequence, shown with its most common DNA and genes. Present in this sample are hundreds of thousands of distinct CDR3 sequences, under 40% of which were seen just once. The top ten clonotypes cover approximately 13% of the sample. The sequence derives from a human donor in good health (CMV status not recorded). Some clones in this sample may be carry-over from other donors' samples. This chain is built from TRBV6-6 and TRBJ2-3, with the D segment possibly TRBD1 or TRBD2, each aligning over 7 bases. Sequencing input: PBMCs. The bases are TGTGCCAGCAGTCGAGACAGGGAGGGAGATACGCAGTATTTT. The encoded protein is CASSRDREGDTQYF.